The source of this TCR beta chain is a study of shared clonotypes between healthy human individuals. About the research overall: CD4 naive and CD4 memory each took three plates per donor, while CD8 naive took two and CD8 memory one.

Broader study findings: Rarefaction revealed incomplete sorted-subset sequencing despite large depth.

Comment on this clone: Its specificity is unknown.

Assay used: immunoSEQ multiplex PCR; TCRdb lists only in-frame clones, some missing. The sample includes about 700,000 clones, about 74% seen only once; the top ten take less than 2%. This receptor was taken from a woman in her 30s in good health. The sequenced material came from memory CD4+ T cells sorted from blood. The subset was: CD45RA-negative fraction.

The CDR3 region is CASSYGTVYGYTF. The CDR3 DNA follows: TGTGCCAGCAGTTACGGGACAGTCTATGGCTACACCTTC. The chain links TRBV6-5 to TRBJ1-2, with 7 bases matching TRBD1. J lost 4 bases, V lost 2 bases, and 1 base had no gene match. Germline CDR1 reads MNHEY; CDR2 reads SVGAGI. The CDR3 spans 13 residues.